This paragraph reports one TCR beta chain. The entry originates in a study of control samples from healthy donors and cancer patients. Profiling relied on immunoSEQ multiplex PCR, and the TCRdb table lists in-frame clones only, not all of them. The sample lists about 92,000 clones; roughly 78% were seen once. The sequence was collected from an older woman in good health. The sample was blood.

In DNA, the CDR3 is TGTGCCAGCAGTTACGACAGGTCTAATGAAAAACTGTTTTTT. Its translation is CASSYDRSNEKLFF. The chain is built from TRBV6-4 and TRBJ1-4, with D perhaps TRBD1 (6 bases). The CDR3 is made up of 14 amino acids. Trimming removed 5 bases at V and 3 bases at J, with 10 bases between. CDR1 MRHNA and CDR2 SNTAGT come from the germline V gene.